This T cell receptor beta chain was documented in a study of shared clonotypes between healthy human individuals. Overall study context: With ages of 18 to 49, the donors were two women and a few men. Three plates each covered CD4 naive and memory; CD8 naive two, CD8 memory one.

Around 220 ng DNA, tens of thousands of T cell genomes, went into each sorted-subset replicate PCR. This table comes from immunoSEQ multiplex PCR, and its TCRdb copy is limited to in-frame clones, with some not included. This sample has roughly 700,000 clones, with around 74% found just once. Investigators divided CD4+ cells into CD45RA+ naive and CD45RA-negative memory subsets. The germline CDR1 and CDR2 sequences are SNHLY and FYNNEI. The CDR3 is made up of 12 amino acids. V shed 7 bases and J shed 2 bases, with 5 bases lying between them. The source is a woman aged 25-40 years in good health. The chain employs TRBV2 and TRBJ2-2; D gene ambiguous. The sequenced sample was memory CD4+ T cells sorted from blood. The subset: CD45RA-negative fraction. Written as DNA, the CDR3 is TGTGCCAGCAACATCAACACCGGGGAGCTGTTTTTT. Translated: CASNINTGELFF.